This TCR beta chain emerged from a study of blood T cells in healthy people across ages. This clonotype was seen more than once but under ten times. The V gene's germline CDR1 is SQVTM and CDR2 ANQGSEA. V was pared by 3 bases and J by 8 bases, with 13 bases between. This CDR3 has 12 amino acids. Together with a sample-barcoded 5' primer, a J-beta primer mix was included in a second PCR lasting about 6 to 11 cycles. A template-switch adaptor containing 12 random nucleotides labeled each cDNA molecule. TCRdb re-analysed the 5' RACE reads in MiXCR, keeping a single row per CDR3 protein. The sample holds about 1.5 million distinct CDR3 sequences, 40% to 45% seen once.

The chain links TRBV29-1 to TRBJ1-2; D may be TRBD1 (5 bases). The receptor's source is a woman younger than 30 in good health. What was sequenced was blood. The CDR3 reads CSVDGGERGYTF. The CDR3, as DNA: TGCAGCGTTGATGGGGGGGAACGGGGCTACACCTTC.